These 31 T cell receptor beta chains originate from one sample sequenced in a study of T cell repertoires in aging, cancer and after chemotherapy. A mixed TRB-A/B primer pool amplified rearranged TRB by multiplex touch-down PCR. TCRdb fed the multiplex PCR reads into MiXCR, producing one record per CDR3 protein. Of several thousand distinct CDR3 sequences in the sample, roughly 40% were seen once. The template was genomic DNA from peripheral blood, not RNA. Sequencing was done on a sample of blood. Receptors originate from a human donor with a blood cancer.

The rearrangement uses TRBV27 and TRBJ2-5, with TRBD1 identical over 7 bases. The germline V gene has CDR1 MNHEY and CDR2 SMNVEV (reference sequence). The CDR3 has 15 amino acids. J lost 1 base, V lost 5 bases, and 7 bases had no gene match. CDR3 in amino acids: CASSQRWDSQETQYF. In DNA, the CDR3 is TGTGCCAGCAGTCAAAGATGGGACAGCCAAGAGACCCAGTACTTC.

This clonotype was seen only a few times. CDR3 nucleotides: TGTGCCAGCACTGCGACGGGCAGCTATGGAAACACCATATATTTT. Translation: CASTATGSYGNTIYF. This chain uses TRBV12-3 or TRBV12-4 with TRBJ1-3; D not certain. This CDR3 has 15 amino acids. The ends were cut back, 7 bases at V and 3 bases at J, with 16 bases in the middle.

The V gene is TRBV10-3, the J gene TRBJ2-3; 9 bases are a match to TRBD2. The CDR3 spans 16 residues. Unmatched junction bases numbered 5, after V lost 3 bases and J lost 1 base. CDR1 ENHRY and CDR2 SYGVKD come from the germline V gene. CDR3 loop: CAISDPAGGRTDTQYF. CDR3 sequence (DNA): TGTGCCATCAGTGATCCAGCGGGGGGACGCACAGATACGCAGTATTTT.

This clonotype was detected only a few times. The chain links TRBV24-1 to TRBJ2-1, with D perhaps TRBD2 (6 bases). Per the germline V gene, CDR1 is KGHDR and CDR2 is SFDVKD. Trimming removed 9 bases from V and 3 bases from J, with 11 bases in between. CDR3 length: 13 amino acids. CDR3 nucleotides: TGTGCCACCGGGGGGAGAAACTACAATGAGCAGTTCTTC. This sequence encodes CATGGRNYNEQFF.

This clonotype came up a few times. The rearrangement joins TRBV6-5 to TRBJ1-2; a possible D gene is TRBD1 (5 bases). Trimming pared 5 bases from V and 5 bases from J, leaving 18 bases between. This CDR3 spans 15 amino acids. Looked up from germline, CDR1 is MNHEY and CDR2 is SVGAGI. CDR3 residues: CASSPLFDSHYGYTF. The CDR3 DNA reads TGTGCCAGCAGTCCATTATTCGACAGCCATTATGGCTACACCTTC.

The chain employs TRBV27 and TRBJ1-2; D not certain. Trimming took off 2 bases at V and 3 bases at J, with 7 bases between the two ends. In germline, CDR1 is MNHEY, CDR2 SMNVEV (reference sequence). The CDR3 has 13 residues. The CDR3 sequence: CASSLGSYYGYTF. The CDR3 region has the DNA TGTGCCAGCAGTTTAGGATCCTACTATGGCTACACCTTC.

The chain carries TRBV5-6 and TRBJ2-7, with 12 nucleotides matching TRBD1. This CDR3 spans 15 amino acids. CDR1 is SGHDT, CDR2 YYEEEE, per germline. With 4 bases clipped from V and 3 bases from J, the junction kept 5 bases outside the gene matches. The CDR3, as DNA: TGTGCCAGCAGCGGATGGGACAGGGGGCTCTACGAGCAGTACGTC. The encoded protein is CASSGWDRGLYEQYV.

The chain is built from TRBV6-6 and TRBJ1-2; D gene uncertain. The V and J ends lost 5 bases and 4 bases respectively, with 14 bases between them. The germline CDR1 and CDR2 sequences are MNHNY and SVGAGI (reference sequence). The CDR3 covers 14 residues. The DNA for the CDR3 is TGTGCCAGCAGTGCCTTTTGGGGATCCTATGGCTACACCTTC. This translates into CASSAFWGSYGYTF.

The chain couples TRBV5-4 to TRBJ1-1; D might be TRBD1 (5 bases). The CDR3 consists of 15 residues. The V gene's germline CDR1 is SGHNT and CDR2 YYREEE (reference sequence). Trimming took 0 bases from V and 5 from J, leaving 14 bases between them. DNA of the CDR3: TGTGCCAGCAGCTTGGCGTGGGCAGGGCGGACTGAAGCTTTCTTT. Encoded protein: CASSLAWAGRTEAFF. The full variable domain, with the rest looked up from reference TRBV5-4 and TRBJ1-1, is ETGVTQSPTHLIKTRGQQVTLRCSSQSGHNTVSWYQQALGQGPQFIFQYYREEENGRGNFPPRFSGLQFPNYSSELNVNALELDDSALYLCASSLAWAGRTEAFFGQGTRLTVV.

The gene calls are TRBV27 and TRBJ2-5; D is possibly TRBD1 or TRBD2 (5 bases each). V shed 2 bases and J shed 5 bases, with 21 bases lying between them. CDR3 length: 17 residues. CDR1 and CDR2 from the germline V gene are MNHEY and SMNVEV (reference sequence). This CDR3 reads CASSLIPYPGTVETQYF. Here the CDR3 DNA reads TGTGCCAGCAGTTTAATTCCTTATCCGGGGACGGTGGAGACCCAGTACTTC.

This clonotype has just a few counts. The chain links TRBV20-1 to TRBJ1-6; D is perhaps TRBD1 (5 bases). V dropped 5 bases and J dropped 10 bases, with 15 bases sitting between them. The CDR3 runs to 13 residues. From germline, CDR1 is DFQATT and CDR2 SNEGSKA (reference sequence). CDR3 in DNA: TGCAGTGCTTCACAGACAGTTACCTCACCCCTCCACTTT. This gives the protein CSASQTVTSPLHF.

The V gene is TRBV6-1, the J gene TRBJ1-5; weak D call: TRBD1 (5 bases). The CDR3 runs to 13 residues. From germline, CDR1 is MNHNS and CDR2 SASEGT. The germline V and J ends were trimmed by 8 bases and 4 bases, with 12 bases remaining between them. The DNA of the CDR3 is TGTGCCAGCCTACAGGATTGGAATCAGCCCCAGCATTTT. Amino acids: CASLQDWNQPQHF.

This clonotype occurred once. The rearrangement joins TRBV19 to TRBJ2-7; 8 positions agree with TRBD1. Germline-derived CDR1 and CDR2 are LNHDA and SQIVND (reference sequence). The CDR3 contains 17 residues. V trimming: 3 bases; J trimming: 0 bases; junction bases outside the gene matches: 10. The CDR3 reads CASSISPGTGNSYEQYF. The CDR3 bases are TGTGCCAGTAGTATTTCTCCCGGGACAGGTAACTCCTACGAGCAGTACTTC. Together with reference TRBV19 and TRBJ2-7, the CDR3 gives the full variable domain: DGGITQSPKYLFRKEGQNVTLSCEQNLNHDAMYWYRQDPGQGLRLIYYSQIVNDFQKGDIAEGYSVSREKKESFPLTVTSAQKNPTAFYLCASSISPGTGNSYEQYFGPGTRLTVT.

The DNA of the CDR3 is TGTGCCAGCAGACAGGGTAGCTCAGATACGCAGTATTTT. It codes for CASRQGSSDTQYF. The chain couples TRBV6-1 to TRBJ2-3; maybe TRBD1 (6 bases). The CDR3 contains 13 residues. The germline gives CDR1 MNHNS, CDR2 SASEGT. V shed 6 bases and J shed 4 bases, with 11 bases lying between them.

Worth noting for this clonotype: One end of the junction varies from germline; a read error may be responsible. The chain carries TRBV5-6 and TRBJ1-1, with D perhaps matching TRBD1 (6 bases). Looked up from germline, CDR1 is SGHDT and CDR2 is YYEEEE. The CDR3 is made up of 17 amino acids. This CDR3 reads CASSLAFAGGQNAEAFF. CDR3 DNA: TGTGCCAGCAGCTTGGCGTTCGCGGGGGGCCAGAACGCTGAAGCTTTCTTT.

Only a few counts were recorded for this clonotype. The chain is built from TRBV6-5 and TRBJ2-3; D possibly corresponds to TRBD2 (6 bases). In germline, CDR1 is MNHEY, CDR2 SVGAGI. The CDR3 loop spans 15 amino acids. Trimming removed 5 bases from V and 2 bases from J, with 14 bases in between. The CDR3 reads CASSPAGITTDTQYF. The CDR3 DNA reads as TGTGCCAGCAGTCCCGCGGGGATCACCACAGATACGCAGTATTTT.

The rearrangement links TRBV20-1 to TRBJ1-1, with no clear D. Germline-derived CDR1 and CDR2 are DFQATT and SNEGSKA (reference sequence). The ends were cut back, 0 bases at V and 0 bases at J, with 14 bases in the middle. There are 16 residues in the CDR3. The CDR3 nucleotides read TGCAGTGCTAGAGACGGTTACGGCGTCATGAACACTGAAGCTTTCTTT. Translation: CSARDGYGVMNTEAFF.

This clonotype is medium-sized (0.01 to 0.1%) by share. The chain combines TRBV6-6 with TRBJ2-1; no clear D gene. V was shortened by 2 bases and J by 8 bases, with 13 bases between the two germline ends. CDR1 is MNHNY, CDR2 SVGAGI, per germline (reference sequence). The length of the CDR3 is 14 residues. The CDR3 here is CASSYDGAPDEQFF. Here the CDR3 DNA reads TGTGCCAGCAGTTACGACGGTGCGCCGGATGAGCAGTTCTTC.

The chain is built from TRBV6-1 and TRBJ2-1, with 7 bases lining up with TRBD2. CDR1 and CDR2 from the germline V gene are MNHNS and SASEGT. CDR3 size: 15 residues. Here the CDR3 reads CAAARTGGFVNEQFF. CDR3 DNA sequence: TGTGCGGCCGCTAGGACCGGGGGGTTTGTCAATGAGCAGTTCTTC.

V usage is TRBV6-5 and J usage is TRBJ1-2; TRBD1 matches 8 bases. V shed 5 bases, J shed 3 bases, and the junction held 2 bases outside the gene matches. This CDR3 is built from 13 residues. From germline, CDR1 is MNHEY and CDR2 SVGAGI. CDR3 loop: CASSPTGDYGYTF. The CDR3 DNA follows: TGTGCCAGCAGTCCGACAGGGGACTATGGCTACACCTTC.

The chain links TRBV7-9 to TRBJ2-3, with 7 bases lining up with TRBD1. The CDR3 runs to 11 residues. From germline, CDR1 is SEHNR and CDR2 FQNEAQ (reference sequence). Trimming took 3 bases from V and 14 from J; bases not matched to a gene: 5. The CDR3 bases are TGTGCCAGCAGCTTGGACAGGACTCGGTATTTT. Amino acid sequence: CASSLDRTRYF. Together with reference TRBV7-9 and TRBJ2-3, the CDR3 gives the full variable domain: DTGVSQNPRHKITKRGQNVTFRCDPISEHNRLYWYRQTLGQGPEFLTYFQNEAQLEKSRLLSDRFSAERPKGSFSTLEIQRTEQGDSAMYLCASSLDRTRYFGPGTRLTVL.

A few counts support this clonotype. The CDR3 DNA reads TGTGCCACCAGTGGACAGGACACCGGAACGCACCAAGAGACCCAGTACTTC. Protein sequence: CATSGQDTGTHQETQYF. The chain couples TRBV24-1 to TRBJ2-5, with a tentative D call TRBD1 (6 bases). This CDR3 contains 17 residues. V was trimmed by 5 bases and J by 0 bases, leaving 18 bases between them. Germline V gene data show CDR1 as KGHDR and CDR2 as SFDVKD.

This chain uses TRBV12-3 or TRBV12-4 with TRBJ1-5; D gene ambiguous. Trimming took 5 bases from V and 6 from J, leaving 11 bases between them. The CDR3 extends over 13 amino acids. Here the CDR3 reads CASSSGSGQPQHF. The CDR3 region has the DNA TGTGCCAGCAGTAGCGGGTCAGGTCAGCCCCAGCATTTT.

This clonotype was counted a few times. The chain recombines TRBV12-3 or TRBV12-4 with TRBJ2-1; TRBD2 agrees at 12 bases. The CDR3 covers 17 residues. With V trimmed by 6 bases and J by 14 bases, 20 bases remained unmatched. In DNA form, the CDR3 reads TGTGCCAGCAGCCCCTCCCCCCTAGCGGGGGGGGAAGGCGGTGAGTTCTTC. The encoded protein is CASSPSPLAGGEGGEFF.

The CDR3 bases are TGTGCCAGCAGTTACTCTCCATCAGGGGGCTACGAGCAGTACTTC. Residues: CASSYSPSGGYEQYF. The rearrangement links TRBV12-3 or TRBV12-4 to TRBJ2-7, with TRBD1 matching 7 bases. This CDR3 comprises 15 residues. With V trimmed by 4 bases and J by 3 bases, 9 bases remained unmatched.

This clonotype turned up a few times. This chain uses TRBV12-3 or TRBV12-4 with TRBJ2-1, with TRBD1 identical over 10 bases. CDR3 length: 15 residues. Trimming cost V 5 bases and J 2 bases; bases outside gene matches: 3. The CDR3 DNA sequence: TGTGCCAGCAGTCGAGGACAGGGGGCCTACAATGAGCAGTTCTTC. Its protein is CASSRGQGAYNEQFF.

Within the sample, this clonotype is medium-sized. J is TRBJ2-5 and V is TRBV6-5, with D possibly matching TRBD1 (5 bases). This CDR3 region has 15 residues. Trimming took 6 bases from V and 0 from J, leaving 14 bases between them. The germline V gene has CDR1 MNHEY and CDR2 SVGAGI. For the CDR3, the DNA is TGTGCCAGCAGCCAAAGACAGAACCACCAAGAGACCCAGTACTTC. Translating gives CASSQRQNHQETQYF.

This clonotype was seen more than once but under ten times. The rearrangement joins TRBV24-1 to TRBJ2-3, with 8 positions matching TRBD2. This CDR3 is 15 amino acids long. Germline lookup yields CDR1 KGHDR and CDR2 SFDVKD. With V trimmed by 1 base and J by 4 bases, 3 bases remained unmatched. The CDR3 loop is CATSDFLAGADTQYF. The CDR3 DNA reads TGTGCCACCAGTGATTTCCTAGCGGGCGCAGATACGCAGTATTTT.

In its sample, this clonotype was seen once. The CDR3 nucleotides are TGTGCCAGCTCACCACCGAAGGGCCCGAACACTGAAGCTTTCTTT. Its protein product is CASSPPKGPNTEAFF. The V gene is TRBV18, the J gene TRBJ1-1; D gene unclear. The CDR3 sequence is 15 residues long. Germline V gene sequence: CDR1 KGHSH, CDR2 LQKENI. Trimming cost V 0 bases and J 1 base, with 9 bases left between them.

V gene TRBV6-5 combines with J gene TRBJ1-2; tentatively, D is TRBD1 (6 bases). Germline values: CDR1 MNHEY, CDR2 SVGAGI. The CDR3 sequence is 13 residues long. Trimming shortened V by 7 bases and J by 2 bases, and 11 bases separated the two germline ends. CDR3: CASKPGQNYGYTF. The CDR3 DNA reads as TGTGCCAGCAAGCCCGGACAGAACTATGGCTACACCTTC.

The chain uses TRBV20-1 and TRBJ1-2; 9 nucleotides match TRBD1. This CDR3 is built from 14 residues. V trimming: 3 bases; J trimming: 3 bases; junction bases outside the gene matches: 5. Germline V gene sequence: CDR1 DFQATT, CDR2 SNEGSKA (reference sequence). DNA of the CDR3: TGCAGTGCTAGTGTGACAGGGGGATACTATGGCTACACCTTC. Encoded protein: CSASVTGGYYGYTF.